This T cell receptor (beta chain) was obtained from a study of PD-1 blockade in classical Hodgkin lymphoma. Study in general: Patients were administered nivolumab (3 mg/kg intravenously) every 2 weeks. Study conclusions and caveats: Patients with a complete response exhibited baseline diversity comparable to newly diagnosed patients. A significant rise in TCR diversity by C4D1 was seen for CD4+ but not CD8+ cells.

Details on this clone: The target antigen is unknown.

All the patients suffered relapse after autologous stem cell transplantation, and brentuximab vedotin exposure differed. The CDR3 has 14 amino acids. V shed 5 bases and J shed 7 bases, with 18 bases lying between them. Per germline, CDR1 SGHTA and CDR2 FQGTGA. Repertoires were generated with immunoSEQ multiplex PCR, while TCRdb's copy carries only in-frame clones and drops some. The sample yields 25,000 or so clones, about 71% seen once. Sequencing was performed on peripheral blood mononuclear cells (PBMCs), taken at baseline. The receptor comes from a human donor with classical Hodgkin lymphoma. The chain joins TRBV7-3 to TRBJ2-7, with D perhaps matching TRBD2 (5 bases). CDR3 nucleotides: TGTGCCAGCAGCCCGCGGGTGAGGGCTACAGAGCAGTACTTC. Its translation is CASSPRVRATEQYF.